This TCR beta chain was sequenced during a study of regulatory T cells in long-lasting Graves disease. Time point denoted: newly diagnosed GD, antithyroid drugs for less than 3 months. From PBMCs, RNA was extracted and then used to make the TCR library. Construction of the TCR beta libraries employed iRepertoire HTBI primers in conjunction with Arm-PCR of CDR3 regions. TCRdb called the multiplex PCR reads again in MiXCR, with one record for every CDR3 protein. The sample has around 450,000 distinct CDR3 sequences, about a sixth seen once; the top ten hold 9% to 15%. Study-wide results and caveats: Not thyroid tissue but only peripheral blood was studied. Lower TCR diversity characterized persistent Graves' patients relative to newly diagnosed patients. Persistent disease preferred TRBV28, TRBJ1-2 and TRBJ2-5; new disease, TRBV20-1 and TRBJ2-1.

This clonotype was seen repeatedly, ten times or more. What it binds is not known. V lost 7 bases and J lost 0, with 7 bases in between. Germline lookup yields CDR1 SGHRS and CDR2 YFSETQ. The CDR3 is 13 residues long. The data were also submitted as part of a second study, on T cells in Graves' hyperthyroidism and ophthalmopathy. That study reports: Ophthalmopathy, which appeared later, was predicted by the model a median approximately 6.7 months before onset.

This TCR derives from a man aged 40-49 years with Graves disease. The sequences come from peripheral blood mononuclear cells (PBMCs), collected at new diagnosis, from a patient treated with antithyroid drugs. The rearrangement links TRBV5-1 to TRBJ1-4; D is ambiguous. CDR3 sequence (DNA): TGCGCCAGCGCACAGACAACTAATGAAAAACTGTTTTTT. It is translated as CASAQTTNEKLFF.